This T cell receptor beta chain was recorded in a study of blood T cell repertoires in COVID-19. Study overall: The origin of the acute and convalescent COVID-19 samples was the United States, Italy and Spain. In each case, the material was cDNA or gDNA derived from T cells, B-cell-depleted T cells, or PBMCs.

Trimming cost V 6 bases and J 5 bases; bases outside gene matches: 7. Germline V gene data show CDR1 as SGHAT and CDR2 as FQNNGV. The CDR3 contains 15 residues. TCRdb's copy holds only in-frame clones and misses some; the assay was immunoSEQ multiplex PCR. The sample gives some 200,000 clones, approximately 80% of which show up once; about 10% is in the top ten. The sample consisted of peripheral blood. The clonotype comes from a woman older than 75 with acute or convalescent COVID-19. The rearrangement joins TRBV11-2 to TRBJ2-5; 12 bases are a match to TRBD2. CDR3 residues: CASRPLAGGWETQYF. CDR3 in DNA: TGTGCCAGCAGACCCCTAGCGGGAGGGTGGGAGACCCAGTACTTC.